Listed below are T cell receptor beta chains from one sample, sequenced in a study of CD8 T cells in ankylosing spondylitis. TCRdb used MiXCR to reprocess the 5' RACE reads, holding one entry per CDR3 protein. There are about 250,000 distinct CDR3 sequences in the sample; around 8% occur only once, and more than 4% lies in the top ten. The material sequenced was blood, either unsorted or a sorted T cell fraction (not recorded which). The receptors were gathered from a female donor with ankylosing spondylitis or in good health (not recorded which). CDR3s include the opening cysteine and the closing phenylalanine or tryptophan. Fields, in order: J gene, V gene, CDR3 protein.

j_gene: TRBJ1-2
v_gene: TRBV7-8
CDR3aa: CASSLGRNGGYTF

j_gene: TRBJ2-3
v_gene: TRBV5-1
CDR3aa: CASRPPGGTTSTDTQYF

j_gene: TRBJ2-5
v_gene: TRBV20-1
CDR3aa: CSARGGGRGRETQYF

j_gene: TRBJ2-7
v_gene: TRBV6-2/TRBV6-3
CDR3aa: CASSPTGPYEQYF

j_gene: TRBJ2-5
v_gene: TRBV7-8
CDR3aa: CASSWTGTKEETQYF

j_gene: TRBJ2-1
v_gene: TRBV3-1
CDR3aa: CASSRRGAGGAKNEQFF

j_gene: TRBJ2-6
v_gene: TRBV12-3/TRBV12-4
CDR3aa: CASSFYRVPPSGANVLTF

j_gene: TRBJ2-7
v_gene: TRBV6-2/TRBV6-3
CDR3aa: CASSYSGTVFEQYF

j_gene: TRBJ2-1
v_gene: TRBV7-3
CDR3aa: CASSFARDNEQFF

j_gene: TRBJ1-2
v_gene: TRBV12-3/TRBV12-4
CDR3aa: CASNLQGARYGYTF

j_gene: TRBJ2-2
v_gene: TRBV30
CDR3aa: CAWSREGLSGGELFF

j_gene: TRBJ1-5
v_gene: TRBV20-1
CDR3aa: CSARDPQSPSSPQHF

j_gene: TRBJ2-7
v_gene: TRBV20-1
CDR3aa: CSATGTGDEQYF

j_gene: TRBJ2-3
v_gene: TRBV24-1
CDR3aa: CATSEVDTQYF

j_gene: TRBJ1-2
v_gene: TRBV28
CDR3aa: CASRGGSPNYGYTF

j_gene: TRBJ1-2
v_gene: TRBV5-1
CDR3aa: CASSPFPEAGYTF

j_gene: TRBJ2-5
v_gene: TRBV12-5
CDR3aa: CASGLGQDSYQETQYF

j_gene: TRBJ1-3
v_gene: TRBV10-3
CDR3aa: CAISEPYRGRAYGNTIYF

j_gene: TRBJ2-5
v_gene: TRBV20-1
CDR3aa: CSARAALETAQYF